This T cell receptor (beta chain) was recorded in a study of regulatory T cells in long-lasting Graves disease. General study points: Lower TCR diversity characterized persistent Graves' patients relative to newly diagnosed patients.

Library construction for TCR beta used iRepertoire HTBI primers and Arm-PCR of CDR3 regions. TCRdb reprocessed the multiplex PCR reads via MiXCR and lists one record per CDR3 protein. This sample has 420,000 or so distinct CDR3 sequences; 16% occur once, and the top ten carry 23%. The table lists this clonotype with many counts. Its antigen remains unknown. Germline lookup yields CDR1 SEHNR and CDR2 FQNEAQ (reference sequence). Deletions cut 3 bases from V and 1 base from J, with 6 bases between. The CDR3 is made up of 13 amino acids. Time point here: newly diagnosed GD, antithyroid drugs for less than 3 months. Extracted RNA from PBMCs served as the source of the TCR library. These data also featured in a second study, about T cells in Graves' hyperthyroidism and ophthalmopathy. That investigation notes: Within blood appeared most thyroid clonotypes that had expanded above 0.001.

The sequence was collected from a woman between 18 and 29 years old with Graves disease. The chain combines TRBV7-9 with TRBJ1-1; D remains unclear. Sequencing was performed on peripheral blood mononuclear cells (PBMCs), taken at new diagnosis, from a patient treated with antithyroid drugs. The CDR3 DNA is TGTGCCAGCAGCTTTCAGGAGAACACTGAAGCTTTCTTT. Translated: CASSFQENTEAFF.